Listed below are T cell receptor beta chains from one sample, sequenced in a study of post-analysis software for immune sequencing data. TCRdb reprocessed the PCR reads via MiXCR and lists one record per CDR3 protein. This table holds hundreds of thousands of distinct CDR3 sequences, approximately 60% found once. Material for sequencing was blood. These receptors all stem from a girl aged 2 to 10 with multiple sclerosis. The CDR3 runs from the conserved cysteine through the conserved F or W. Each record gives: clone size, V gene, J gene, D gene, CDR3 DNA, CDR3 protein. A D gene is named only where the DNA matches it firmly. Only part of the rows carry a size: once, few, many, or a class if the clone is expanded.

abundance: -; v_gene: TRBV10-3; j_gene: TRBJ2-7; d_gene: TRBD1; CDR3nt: TGTGCCATCAGTGGGACAGGGTTTGGGGAGCAGTACTTC; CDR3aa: CAISGTGFGEQYF
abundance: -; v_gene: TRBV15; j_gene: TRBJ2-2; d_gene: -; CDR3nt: TGTGCCACCAGCAGAGATGTTAGTTCCGGGGAGCTGTTTTTT; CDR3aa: CATSRDVSSGELFF
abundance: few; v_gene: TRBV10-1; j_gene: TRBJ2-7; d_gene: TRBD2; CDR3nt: TGCGCCAGCAGTGAGTCCCTATCTAGCGGGAGGAACGAGCAGTACTTC; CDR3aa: CASSESLSSGRNEQYF
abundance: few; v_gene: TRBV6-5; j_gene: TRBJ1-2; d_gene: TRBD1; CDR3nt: TGTGCCAGCAGTTACGTGGGACAGGAGGATGGCTACACCTTC; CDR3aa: CASSYVGQEDGYTF
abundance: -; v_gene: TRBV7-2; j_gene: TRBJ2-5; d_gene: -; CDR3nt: TGTGCCAGCAGCTTATGGAGGGGGGCGTACCAAGAGACCCAGTACTTC; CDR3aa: CASSLWRGAYQETQYF
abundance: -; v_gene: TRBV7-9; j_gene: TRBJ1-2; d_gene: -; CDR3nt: TGTGCCAGCAGCTTACGGGGAGCGAGTGGCTACACCTTC; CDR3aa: CASSLRGASGYTF
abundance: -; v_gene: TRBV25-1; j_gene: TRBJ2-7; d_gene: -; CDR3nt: TGTGCCAACCGTAGGAGGGGCCACGAGCAGTACTTC; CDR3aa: CANRRRGHEQYF
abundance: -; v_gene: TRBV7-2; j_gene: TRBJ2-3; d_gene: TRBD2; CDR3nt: TGTGCCAGCACCTCGATCATGGGGGGGGATACGCAGTATTTT; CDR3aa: CASTSIMGGDTQYF
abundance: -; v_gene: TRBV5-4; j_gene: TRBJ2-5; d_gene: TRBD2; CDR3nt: TGTGCCAGCAGCGACGGGACTAGCGGCCAAGAGACCCAGTACTTC; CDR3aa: CASSDGTSGQETQYF
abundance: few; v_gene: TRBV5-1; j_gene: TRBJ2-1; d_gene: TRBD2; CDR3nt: TGCGCCAGCAGCAAAGGACTAGCGGTCAATGAGCAGTTCTTC; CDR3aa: CASSKGLAVNEQFF